This entry features one TCR beta chain sequence. Its antigen is unknown. No base qualities exist here, and no much larger clone lies one base off it. Whole blood was collected in K2EDTA tubes by collaborating institutions according to the institutions' own protocols. For TCRbeta analysis, collaborators shipped samples as frozen whole blood, isolated PBMCs, or DNA extracted from either of those sample types. Relative to germline, V is 2 bases shorter and J is 3 bases shorter, with 10 bases between their ends. As encoded in the germline V gene (reference sequence), CDR1 is GTSNPN while CDR2 is SVGIG. The CDR3 starts with the cysteine, ends with the phenylalanine, and has 14 residues. Here the CDR3 DNA is all that survives: 42 bases in frame from base 1. This entry comes from a study of blood T cell repertoires in COVID-19 (dated by TCRdb to 2019 to 2021). At the level of the whole study: Samples from collaborators originated in the United States, Italy and Spain and spanned both the acute and convalescent phases of COVID-19. Samples came from the ongoing ImmuneRACE study (first 160 participants) plus 1,254 subjects from 6 global collaborators. Sample metadata almost always included a de-identified subject ID, COVID-19 status, age in years and sex. The material from the prospective study consisted of cDNA or gDNA derived from T cells, B-cell-depleted T cells, or PBMCs. A freely available public database, intended as a resource for researchers studying the immune response to SARS-CoV-2, is where the repertoires were released. Where available, HLA class I and class II types were taken from metadata supplied by the sample provider and were not determined by assay-based typing. Deeply sampled blood TCRbeta repertoires from subjects exposed to, actively infected with, or recovered from COVID-19 were included in the dataset.

TCRbeta CDR3 regions were amplified from genomic DNA using the immunoSEQ Assay, a bias-controlled multiplex PCR. The study's own analysis went as follows. Within the assay, amplification of reference gene primers was used to estimate how many nucleated cells each sample contained. To quantify the absolute abundance of each unique TCRbeta CDR3 rearrangement, sequence reads were collapsed and filtered. For each sample, productive Simpson clonality was calculated by taking the square root of Simpson's diversity index across productive rearrangements. TCRdb took over this immuneACCESS table, retaining in-frame rearrangements with V and J assigned. Such tables are incomplete; in checked studies, under half of the missing clones stem from an unresolved V gene, and the remainder is unexplained. That table is the source of V, J and clone size, and D and trimming were worked out from the DNA. Across this sample there are 190,000 or so clones, with around 84% seen only once. The ten largest clones take up around 3% of the sample.

Paper-wide results and their limitations: The quantity of clinical and demographic metadata differed by source and by participant and was supplied without curation.

Source material: peripheral blood. This receptor was obtained from a man aged 35 to 55 with active or convalescent COVID-19. The rearranged chain carries TRBV30 and TRBJ1-4; 5 matching bases give a weak D call of TRBD1. The CDR3 here reads CAWSLGHSNEKLFF. The nucleotide sequence is TGTGCCTGGAGTCTCGGACACTCTAATGAAAAACTGTTTTTT.